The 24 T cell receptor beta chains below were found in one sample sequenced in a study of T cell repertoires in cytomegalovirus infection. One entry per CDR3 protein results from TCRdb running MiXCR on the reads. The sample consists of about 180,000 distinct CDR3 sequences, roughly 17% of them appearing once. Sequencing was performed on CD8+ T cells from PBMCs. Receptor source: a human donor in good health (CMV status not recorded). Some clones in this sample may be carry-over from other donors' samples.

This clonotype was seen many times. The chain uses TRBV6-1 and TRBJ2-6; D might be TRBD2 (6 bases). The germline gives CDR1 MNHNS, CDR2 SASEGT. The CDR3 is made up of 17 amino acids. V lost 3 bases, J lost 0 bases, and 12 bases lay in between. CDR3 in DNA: TGTGCCAGCAGTGAGAGACTAGACCGCTCTGGGGCCAACGTCCTGACTTTC. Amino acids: CASSERLDRSGANVLTF.

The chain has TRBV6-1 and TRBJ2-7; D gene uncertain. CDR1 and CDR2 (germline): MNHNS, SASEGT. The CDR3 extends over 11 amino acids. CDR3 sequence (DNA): TGTGCAACTGTGACTTCCTACGAGCAGTACTTC. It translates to CATVTSYEQYF.

The CDR3 here is CASSYSTIYEQYF. In DNA form, the CDR3 reads TGTGCCAGCAGTTACTCCACAATCTACGAGCAGTACTTC. V gene TRBV6-2 or TRBV6-3 combines with J gene TRBJ2-7; D unresolved. The germline V gene encodes CDR1 MNHEY and CDR2 SVGEGT. Trimming took 0 bases from V and 3 from J, leaving 6 bases between them. The CDR3 contains 13 residues.

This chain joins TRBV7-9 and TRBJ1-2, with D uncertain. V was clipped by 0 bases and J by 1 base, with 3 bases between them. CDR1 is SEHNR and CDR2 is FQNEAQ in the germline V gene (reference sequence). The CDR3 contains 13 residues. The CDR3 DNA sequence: TGTGCCAGCAGCTTAGCGGTTAACTATGGCTACACCTTC. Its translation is CASSLAVNYGYTF.

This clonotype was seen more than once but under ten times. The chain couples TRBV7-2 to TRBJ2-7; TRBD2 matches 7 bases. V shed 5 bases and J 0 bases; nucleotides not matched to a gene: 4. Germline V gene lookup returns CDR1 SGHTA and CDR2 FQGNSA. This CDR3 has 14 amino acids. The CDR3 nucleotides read TGTGCCAGCAGCCTATGGGACTACTCCTACGAGCAGTACTTC. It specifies CASSLWDYSYEQYF.

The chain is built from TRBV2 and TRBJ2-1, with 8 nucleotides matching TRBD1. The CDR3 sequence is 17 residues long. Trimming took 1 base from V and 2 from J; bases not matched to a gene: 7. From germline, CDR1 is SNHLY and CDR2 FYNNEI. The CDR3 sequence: CASSEGSGGLTYNEQFF. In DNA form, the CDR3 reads TGTGCCAGCAGTGAAGGGTCAGGGGGCCTTACCTACAATGAGCAGTTCTTC.

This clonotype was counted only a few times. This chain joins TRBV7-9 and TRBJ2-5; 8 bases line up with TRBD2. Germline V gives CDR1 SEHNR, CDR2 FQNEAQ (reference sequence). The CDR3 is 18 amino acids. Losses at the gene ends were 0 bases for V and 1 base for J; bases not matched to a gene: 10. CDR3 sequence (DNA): TGTGCCAGCAGCTTAGCGATGGACGGGGGGGGACTCCAAGAGACCCAGTACTTC. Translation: CASSLAMDGGGLQETQYF.

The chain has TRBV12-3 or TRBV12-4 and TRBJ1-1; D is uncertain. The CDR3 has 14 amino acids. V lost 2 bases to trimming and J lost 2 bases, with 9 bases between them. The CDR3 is CASSLWGVNTEAFF. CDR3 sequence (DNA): TGTGCCAGCAGTTTATGGGGAGTTAACACTGAAGCTTTCTTT.

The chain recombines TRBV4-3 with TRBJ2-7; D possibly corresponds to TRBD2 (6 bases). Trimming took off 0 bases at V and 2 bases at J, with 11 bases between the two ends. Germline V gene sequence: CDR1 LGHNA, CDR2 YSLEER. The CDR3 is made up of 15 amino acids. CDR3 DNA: TGCGCCAGCAGCCAAGATCCACTAGCAACCTACGAGCAGTACTTC. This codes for CASSQDPLATYEQYF.

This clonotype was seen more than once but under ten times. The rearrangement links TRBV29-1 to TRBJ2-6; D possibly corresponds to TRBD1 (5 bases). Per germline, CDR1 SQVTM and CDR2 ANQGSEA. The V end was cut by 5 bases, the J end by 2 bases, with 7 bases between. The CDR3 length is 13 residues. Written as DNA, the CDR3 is TGCAGCGTTCAGGGAACTGGGGCCAACGTCCTGACTTTC. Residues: CSVQGTGANVLTF.

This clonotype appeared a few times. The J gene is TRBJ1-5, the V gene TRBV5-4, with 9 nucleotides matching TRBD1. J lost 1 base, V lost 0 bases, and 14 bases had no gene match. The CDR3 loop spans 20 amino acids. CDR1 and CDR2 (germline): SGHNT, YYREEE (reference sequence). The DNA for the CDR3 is TGTGCCAGCAGCTTGGAACTGGCCCGGGACAGGGAAGGGAGCAATCAGCCCCAGCATTTT. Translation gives CASSLELARDREGSNQPQHF.

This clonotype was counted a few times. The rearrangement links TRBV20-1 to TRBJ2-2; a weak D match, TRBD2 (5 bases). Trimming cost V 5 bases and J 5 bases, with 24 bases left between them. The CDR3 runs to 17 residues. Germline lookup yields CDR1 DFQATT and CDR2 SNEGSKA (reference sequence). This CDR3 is CSAYATLGLLETGELFF. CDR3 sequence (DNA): TGCAGTGCTTACGCAACACTTGGACTGCTGGAGACCGGGGAGCTGTTTTTT.

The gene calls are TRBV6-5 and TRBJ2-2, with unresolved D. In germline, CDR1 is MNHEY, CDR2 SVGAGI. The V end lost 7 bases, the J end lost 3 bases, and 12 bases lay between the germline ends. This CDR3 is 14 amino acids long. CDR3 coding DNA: TGTGCCAGCACCTCATCGTGGGACACCGGGGAGCTGTTTTTT. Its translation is CASTSSWDTGELFF.

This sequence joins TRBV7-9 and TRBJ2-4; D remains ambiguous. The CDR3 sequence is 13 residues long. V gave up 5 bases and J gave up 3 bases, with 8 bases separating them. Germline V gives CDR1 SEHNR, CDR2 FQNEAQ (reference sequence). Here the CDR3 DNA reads TGTGCCAGCAGCCACGTGAGCAAAAACATTCAGTACTTC. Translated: CASSHVSKNIQYF.

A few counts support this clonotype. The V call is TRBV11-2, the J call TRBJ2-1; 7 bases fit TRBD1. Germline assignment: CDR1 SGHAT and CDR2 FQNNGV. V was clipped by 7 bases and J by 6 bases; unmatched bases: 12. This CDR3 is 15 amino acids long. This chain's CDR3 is CASTETGPGGNEQFF. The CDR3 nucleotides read TGTGCCAGCACCGAAACGGGGCCAGGGGGCAATGAGCAGTTCTTC.

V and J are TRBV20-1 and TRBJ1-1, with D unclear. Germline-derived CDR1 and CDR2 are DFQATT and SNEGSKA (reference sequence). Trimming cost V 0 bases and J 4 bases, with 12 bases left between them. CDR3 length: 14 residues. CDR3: CSAREMPVSTEAFF. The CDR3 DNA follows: TGCAGTGCTAGAGAGATGCCAGTTAGCACTGAAGCTTTCTTT.

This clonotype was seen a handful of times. CDR3 residues: CASSWDLGNTEAFF. For the CDR3, the DNA is TGCGCCAGCAGCTGGGACCTGGGAAACACTGAAGCTTTCTTT. This rearrangement joins TRBV5-1 to TRBJ1-1; D perhaps matches TRBD1 (5 bases). Germline assignment: CDR1 SGHRS and CDR2 YFSETQ. V lost 3 bases to trimming and J lost 2 bases, with 11 bases between them. The length of the CDR3 is 14 residues.

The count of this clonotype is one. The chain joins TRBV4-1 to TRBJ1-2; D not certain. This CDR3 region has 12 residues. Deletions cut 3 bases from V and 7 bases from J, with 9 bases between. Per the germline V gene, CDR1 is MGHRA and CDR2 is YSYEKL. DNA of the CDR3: TGCGCCAGCAGCCAGGAAGGTTCTGGCTACACCTTC. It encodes CASSQEGSGYTF.

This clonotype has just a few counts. This CDR3 reads CSALDGLAGASYNEQFF. CDR3 nucleotides: TGCAGTGCTCTGGATGGACTAGCGGGCGCTTCCTACAATGAGCAGTTCTTC. The V and J genes are TRBV20-1 and TRBJ2-1; 11 bases are a match to TRBD2. CDR3 length equals 17 residues. V lost 5 bases, J lost 1 base, and 10 bases stayed unmatched. Per the germline V gene, CDR1 is DFQATT and CDR2 is SNEGSKA (reference sequence).

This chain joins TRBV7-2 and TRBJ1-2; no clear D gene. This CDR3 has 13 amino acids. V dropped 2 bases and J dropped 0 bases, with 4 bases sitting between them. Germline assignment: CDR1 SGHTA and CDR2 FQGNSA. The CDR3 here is CASSLMSNYGYTF. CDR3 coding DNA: TGTGCCAGCAGCTTAATGTCTAACTATGGCTACACCTTC. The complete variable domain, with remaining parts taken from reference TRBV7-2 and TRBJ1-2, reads GAGVSQSPSNKVTEKGKDVELRCDPISGHTALYWYRQSLGQGLEFLIYFQGNSAPDKSGLPSDRFSAERTGGSVSTLTIQRTQQEDSAVYLCASSLMSNYGYTFGSGTRLTVV.

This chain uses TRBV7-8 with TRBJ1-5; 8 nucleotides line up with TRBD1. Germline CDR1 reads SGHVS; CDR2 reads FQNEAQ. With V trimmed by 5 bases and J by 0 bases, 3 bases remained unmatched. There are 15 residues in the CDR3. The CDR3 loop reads CASSDRGNSNQPQHF. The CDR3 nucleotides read TGTGCCAGCAGCGACAGGGGTAATAGCAATCAGCCCCAGCATTTT.

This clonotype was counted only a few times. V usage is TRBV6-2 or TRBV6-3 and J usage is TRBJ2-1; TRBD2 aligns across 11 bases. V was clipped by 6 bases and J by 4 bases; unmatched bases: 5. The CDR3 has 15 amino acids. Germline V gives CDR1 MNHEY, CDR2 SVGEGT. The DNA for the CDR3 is TGTGCCAGCAGCCACACTAGCGGGGGTTACAATGAGCAGTTCTTC. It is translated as CASSHTSGGYNEQFF.

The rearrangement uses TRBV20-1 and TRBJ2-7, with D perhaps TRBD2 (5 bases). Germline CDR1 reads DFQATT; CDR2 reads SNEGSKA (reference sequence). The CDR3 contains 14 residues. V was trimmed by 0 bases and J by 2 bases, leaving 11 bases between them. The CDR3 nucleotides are TGCAGTGCTAGAGATCGGACTTTTACCTACGAGCAGTACTTC. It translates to CSARDRTFTYEQYF.

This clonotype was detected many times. The CDR3: CASSPDQPQHF. The CDR3 region has the DNA TGTGCCAGCAGCCCTGATCAGCCCCAGCATTTT. The chain has TRBV28 and TRBJ1-5; D gene ambiguous. Germline V gives CDR1 MDHEN, CDR2 SYDVKM. The CDR3 runs 11 residues. V was shortened by 6 bases and J by 5 bases, with 5 bases between the two germline ends.